This T cell receptor (beta chain) was retrieved from a study of identical twins. Germline V gives CDR1 SGHRS, CDR2 YFSETQ. V lost 4 bases, J lost 4 bases, and 1 base stayed unmatched. The CDR3 is 12 residues long. This clonotype was picked up a small number of times. The antigen is not known. TCRdb used MiXCR to reprocess the 5' RACE reads, holding one entry per CDR3 protein. The table has about 200,000 distinct CDR3 sequences, more than 9% seen once. Study-level points and caveats: For out-of-frame alpha sequences shared by twins, low generation probability was in excess. Because invariant MAIT and iNKT cells could be present, zero-insertion analyses could be partly confounded. Abundant beta clonotypes from cord blood bore fewer insertions; memory repertoires lacked this pattern.

Sequenced sample: memory T cells sorted from blood. The rearrangement joins TRBV5-1 to TRBJ2-7, with 8 positions matching TRBD2. The source is a man between 50 and 59 years old in good health. The DNA of the CDR3 is TGCGCCAGCAGCCGGGAGGGATACGAGCAGTACTTC. This sequence encodes CASSREGYEQYF.